Listed below are T cell receptor beta chains from one sample, sequenced in a study of T cell repertoires in cytomegalovirus infection. In TCRdb, the reads were re-called with MiXCR into one record per CDR3 protein. The table lists around 300,000 distinct CDR3 sequences, more than 8% of them singletons. Material: PBMCs. The origin of the receptors is a human donor in good health (CMV status not recorded). Some clones in this sample may be carry-over from other donors' samples. The CDR3 runs from the conserved cysteine through the conserved F or W. Fields, in order: J gene, V gene, CDR3 length, clone size, CDR3 protein. Clone size is stated in some rows and not others, as once, few, many or a class when expanded.

>TRBJ2-3|TRBV7-8|15|many
CASSSRGVATDTQYF
>TRBJ1-6|TRBV18|14|few
CASSPEESVSPLHF
>TRBJ2-3|TRBV7-2|14|many
CASSRSGSTDTQYF
>TRBJ2-4|TRBV11-2|16|many
CASSLESTGSKNIQYF
>TRBJ2-1|TRBV11-1|12|-
CASSLGSIVQFF
>TRBJ2-7|TRBV11-1|17|many
CASSKFPSGPSRYEQYF
>TRBJ2-3|TRBV10-3|15|few
CAIRETGMVTDTQYF
>TRBJ2-7|TRBV7-6|17|many
CASSLEGVGTAFYEQYF
>TRBJ2-2|TRBV6-1|14|-
CASKRLANTGELFF
>TRBJ2-1|TRBV27|15|-
CASSSTSDSYNEQFF
>TRBJ1-6|TRBV7-2|16|many
CASSLGGANYNSPLHF
>TRBJ1-6|TRBV20-1|14|many
CSARQGADNSPLHF
>TRBJ2-5|TRBV7-9|12|-
CASSSGTETQYF
>TRBJ2-3|TRBV7-6|11|many
CASGVQGTQYF
>TRBJ2-3|TRBV7-9|17|-
CASSLGKPAGATDTQYF
>TRBJ2-7|TRBV10-3|14|many
CAISESRVPYEQYF
>TRBJ1-2|TRBV7-2|12|-
CASRLTGGGYTF
>TRBJ1-5|TRBV4-1|13|many
CASSQDQVQPQHF
>TRBJ2-3|TRBV7-8|16|many
CASSLDRQGGTDTQYF
>TRBJ2-2|TRBV19|12|-
CASSRRAGELFF
>TRBJ2-7|TRBV7-2|15|many
CASSPLSGGIYEQYF
>TRBJ1-5|TRBV7-2|15|many
CASSLAGTGDQPQHF
>TRBJ2-3|TRBV6-2/TRBV6-3|15|-
CASSETSPRTDTQYF
>TRBJ2-1|TRBV6-2/TRBV6-3|14|-
CASSYWGGRGEQFF
>TRBJ2-1|TRBV7-2|12|many
CASSPSGNEQFF
>TRBJ1-4|TRBV7-2|16|-
CASSSGQSATNEKLFF
>TRBJ1-5|TRBV6-2/TRBV6-3|17|-
CASSYSARTRGNQPQHF
>TRBJ2-7|TRBV6-5|12|few
CASSYSPAEQYF
>TRBJ2-7|TRBV10-3|18|few
CAISESTLASGRKPEQYF
>TRBJ2-3|TRBV7-2|17|once
CASSLILLAGGRDTQYF
>TRBJ1-3|TRBV12-3/TRBV12-4|15|few
CASSLSGTGRNTIYF
>TRBJ1-5|TRBV20-1|15|-
CSASSPGGAVQPQHF
>TRBJ1-1|TRBV12-3/TRBV12-4|15|many
CASSSTDVASTEAFF
>TRBJ1-2|TRBV7-2|14|-
CASSPITERSGYTF
>TRBJ2-1|TRBV15|14|-
CATARSGGYNEQFF
>TRBJ2-2|TRBV6-2/TRBV6-3|15|-
CASSYRSGGDVELFF
>TRBJ2-5|TRBV5-5|15|-
CASSLVSLAGETQYF
>TRBJ2-2|TRBV7-8|15|few
CASSPRTALTGELFF
>TRBJ1-5|TRBV7-2|16|many
CASSPALRGSNQPQHF
>TRBJ1-1|TRBV12-3/TRBV12-4|14|few
CASSLGQGHRQAFF
>TRBJ2-1|TRBV19|16|-
CASSIGPGLEASEQFF
>TRBJ2-1|TRBV3-1|14|few
CASSQDRTRREQFF
>TRBJ1-1|TRBV6-2/TRBV6-3|14|-
CASSTSQGRTEAFF
>TRBJ2-5|TRBV6-1|14|few
CASSIYGPGETQYF
>TRBJ1-2|TRBV25-1|12|few
CASSGGGYGYTF
>TRBJ2-7|TRBV20-1|15|-
CSASGTSGVSYEQYF
>TRBJ2-3|TRBV7-9|16|many
CASSYYRGDYTDTQYF
>TRBJ2-5|TRBV7-9|12|-
CASSLKEETQYF
>TRBJ1-2|TRBV7-2|14|many
CASSTNENRAGYTF
>TRBJ1-4|TRBV7-6|17|many
CASSPRTGIHRVEKLFF
>TRBJ2-7|TRBV28|14|few
CASRGPTVPYEQYF
>TRBJ2-7|TRBV7-9|16|many
CASSPRGGRAREEQYF
>TRBJ2-3|TRBV27|15|-
CASSLSDRVADTQYF
>TRBJ2-3|TRBV5-1|15|-
CASSSVSVGTYTQYF
>TRBJ1-6|TRBV7-2|13|many
CASSLYRDSPLHF
>TRBJ2-3|TRBV7-9|15|many
CASSLNFGITDTQYF
>TRBJ1-5|TRBV20-1|17|many
CSARPPTRQGAGQPQHF
>TRBJ1-6|TRBV5-6|19|-
CASSLERTGTSSYNSPLHF
>TRBJ2-7|TRBV28|13|many
CANPPGEPYEQYF